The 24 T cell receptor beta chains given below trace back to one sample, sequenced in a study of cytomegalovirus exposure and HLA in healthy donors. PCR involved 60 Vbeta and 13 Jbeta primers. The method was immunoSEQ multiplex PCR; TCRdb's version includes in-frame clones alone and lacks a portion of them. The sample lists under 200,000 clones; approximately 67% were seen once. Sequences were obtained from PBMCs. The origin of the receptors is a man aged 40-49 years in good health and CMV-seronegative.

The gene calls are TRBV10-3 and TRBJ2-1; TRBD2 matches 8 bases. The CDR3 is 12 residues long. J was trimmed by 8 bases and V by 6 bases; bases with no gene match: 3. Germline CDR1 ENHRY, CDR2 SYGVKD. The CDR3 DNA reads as TGTGCCATCAGATCGGGGGGGGATGAGCAGTTCTTC. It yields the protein CAIRSGGDEQFF.

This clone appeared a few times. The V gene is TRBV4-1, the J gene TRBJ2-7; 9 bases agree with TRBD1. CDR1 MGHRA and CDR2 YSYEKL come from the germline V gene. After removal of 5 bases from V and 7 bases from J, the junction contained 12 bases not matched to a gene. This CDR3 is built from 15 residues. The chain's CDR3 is CASSNPGQGRGEQYF. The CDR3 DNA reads TGCGCCAGCAGCAACCCGGGACAGGGACGGGGAGAGCAGTACTTC.

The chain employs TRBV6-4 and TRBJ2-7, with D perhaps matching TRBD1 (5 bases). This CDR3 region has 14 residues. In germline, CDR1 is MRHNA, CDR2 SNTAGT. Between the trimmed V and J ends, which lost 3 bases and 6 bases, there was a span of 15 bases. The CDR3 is CASSESPGWGEQYF. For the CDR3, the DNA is TGTGCCAGCAGTGAGTCGCCAGGGTGGGGCGAGCAGTACTTC.

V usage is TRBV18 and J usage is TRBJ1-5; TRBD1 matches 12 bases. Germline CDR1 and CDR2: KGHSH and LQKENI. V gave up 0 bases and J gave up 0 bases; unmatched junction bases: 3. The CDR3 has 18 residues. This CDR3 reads CASSPPGTGGYSNQPQHF. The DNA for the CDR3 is TGTGCCAGCTCACCACCCGGGACAGGGGGCTATAGCAATCAGCCCCAGCATTTT.

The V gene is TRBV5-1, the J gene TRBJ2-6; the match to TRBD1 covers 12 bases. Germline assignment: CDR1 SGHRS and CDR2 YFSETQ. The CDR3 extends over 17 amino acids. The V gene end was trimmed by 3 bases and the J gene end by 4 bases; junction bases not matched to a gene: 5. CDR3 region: CASSSGQGAYGANVLTF. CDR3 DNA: TGCGCCAGCAGCTCGGGACAGGGGGCGTACGGGGCCAACGTCCTGACTTTC.

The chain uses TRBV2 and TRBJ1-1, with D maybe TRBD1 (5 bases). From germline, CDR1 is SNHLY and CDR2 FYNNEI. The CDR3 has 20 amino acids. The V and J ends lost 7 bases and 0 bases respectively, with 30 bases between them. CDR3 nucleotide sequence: TGTGCCAGCATTCCCCCCCGGGCCCGGGGGAGGTTGAGAATGAACACTGAAGCTTTCTTT. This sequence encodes CASIPPRARGRLRMNTEAFF.

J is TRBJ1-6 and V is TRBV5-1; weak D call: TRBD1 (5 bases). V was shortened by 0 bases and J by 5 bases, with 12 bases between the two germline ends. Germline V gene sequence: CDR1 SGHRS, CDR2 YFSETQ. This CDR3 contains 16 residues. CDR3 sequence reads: CASSLVIGANNSPLHF. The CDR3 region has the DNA TGCGCCAGCAGCTTGGTCATTGGGGCGAATAATTCACCCCTCCACTTT.

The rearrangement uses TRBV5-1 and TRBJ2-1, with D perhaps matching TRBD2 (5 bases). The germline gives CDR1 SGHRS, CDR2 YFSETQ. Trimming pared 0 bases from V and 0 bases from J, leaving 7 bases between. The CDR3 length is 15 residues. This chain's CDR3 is CASSLDGSSYNEQFF. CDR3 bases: TGCGCCAGCAGCTTGGATGGGAGCTCCTACAATGAGCAGTTCTTC.

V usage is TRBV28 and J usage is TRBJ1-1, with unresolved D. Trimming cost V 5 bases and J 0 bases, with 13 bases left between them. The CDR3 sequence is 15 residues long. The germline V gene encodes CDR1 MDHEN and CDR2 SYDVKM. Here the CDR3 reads CASSQRNRLNTEAFF. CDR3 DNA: TGTGCCAGCAGTCAAAGGAACAGATTGAACACTGAAGCTTTCTTT.

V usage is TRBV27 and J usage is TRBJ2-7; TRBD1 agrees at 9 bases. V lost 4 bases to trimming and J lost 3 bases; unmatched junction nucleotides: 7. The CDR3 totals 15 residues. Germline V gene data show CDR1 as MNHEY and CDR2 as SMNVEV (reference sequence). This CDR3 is CASSSYGTGSYEQYF. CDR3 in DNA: TGTGCCAGCAGTTCCTATGGGACAGGGAGCTACGAGCAGTACTTC.

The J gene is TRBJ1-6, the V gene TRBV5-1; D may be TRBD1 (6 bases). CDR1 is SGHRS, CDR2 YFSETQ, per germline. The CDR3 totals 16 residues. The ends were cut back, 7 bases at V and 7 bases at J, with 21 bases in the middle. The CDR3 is CASRLMPGTQNSPLHF. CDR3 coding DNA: TGCGCCAGCCGCCTAATGCCCGGGACACAGAATTCACCCCTCCACTTT.

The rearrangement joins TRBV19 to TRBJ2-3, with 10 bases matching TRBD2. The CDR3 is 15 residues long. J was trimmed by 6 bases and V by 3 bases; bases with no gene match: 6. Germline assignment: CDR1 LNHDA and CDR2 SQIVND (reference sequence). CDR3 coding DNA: TGTGCCAGTAGTATCAGCGGGAGGGCCGGGGATACGCAGTATTTT. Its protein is CASSISGRAGDTQYF.

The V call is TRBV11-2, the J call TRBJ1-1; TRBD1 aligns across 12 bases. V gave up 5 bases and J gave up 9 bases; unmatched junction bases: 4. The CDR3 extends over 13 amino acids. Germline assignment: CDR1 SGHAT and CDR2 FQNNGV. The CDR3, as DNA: TGTGCCAGCAGCCCCGGGACAGGGGGCCAAGCTTTCTTT. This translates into CASSPGTGGQAFF.

CDR3 sequence reads: CASSSNRDSYNEQFF. The CDR3, as DNA: TGTGCCAGCAGTTCCAACAGGGACTCCTACAATGAGCAGTTCTTC. The rearrangement links TRBV27 to TRBJ2-1; weak D call: TRBD1 (6 bases). Germline assignment: CDR1 MNHEY and CDR2 SMNVEV (reference sequence). The V gene lost 4 bases and the J gene lost 0 bases, with 10 bases spanning the gap. The CDR3 covers 15 residues.

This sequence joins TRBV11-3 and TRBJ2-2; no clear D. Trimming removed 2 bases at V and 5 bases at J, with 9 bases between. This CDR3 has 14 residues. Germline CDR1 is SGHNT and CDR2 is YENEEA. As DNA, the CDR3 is TGTGCCAGCAGCTTAAGCGCGGTGACCGGGGAGCTGTTTTTT. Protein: CASSLSAVTGELFF.

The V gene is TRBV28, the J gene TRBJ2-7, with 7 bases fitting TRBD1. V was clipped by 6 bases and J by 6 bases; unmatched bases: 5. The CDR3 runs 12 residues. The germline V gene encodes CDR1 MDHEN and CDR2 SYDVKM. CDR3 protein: CASRQGQFEQYF. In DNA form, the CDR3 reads TGTGCCAGCAGACAGGGACAGTTCGAGCAGTACTTC. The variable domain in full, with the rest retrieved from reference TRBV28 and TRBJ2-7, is DVKVTQSSRYLVKRTGEKVFLECVQDMDHENMFWYRQDPGLGLRLIYFSYDVKMKEKGDIPEGYSVSREKKERFSLILESASTNQTSMYLCASRQGQFEQYFGPGTRLTVT.

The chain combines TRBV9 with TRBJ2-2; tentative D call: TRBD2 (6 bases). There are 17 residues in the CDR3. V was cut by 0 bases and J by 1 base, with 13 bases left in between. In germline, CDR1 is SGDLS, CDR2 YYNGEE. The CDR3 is CASSVVRGGENTGELFF. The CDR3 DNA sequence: TGTGCCAGCAGCGTAGTAAGAGGAGGGGAGAACACCGGGGAGCTGTTTTTT.

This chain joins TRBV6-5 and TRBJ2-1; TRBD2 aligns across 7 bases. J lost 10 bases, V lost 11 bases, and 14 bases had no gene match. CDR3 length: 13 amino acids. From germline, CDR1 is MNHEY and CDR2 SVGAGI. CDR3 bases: TGTGCCGCTAGGGCTCAGCGGGGTGGAGAGCAGTTCTTC. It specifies CAARAQRGGEQFF.

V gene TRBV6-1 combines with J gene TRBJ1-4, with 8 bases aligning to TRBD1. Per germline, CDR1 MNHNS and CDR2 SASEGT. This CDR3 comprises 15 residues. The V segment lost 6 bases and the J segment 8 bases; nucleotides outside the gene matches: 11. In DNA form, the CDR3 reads TGTGCCAGCAGGGAGCTCGTCGGGACAGGCGAAAAACTGTTTTTT. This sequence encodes CASRELVGTGEKLFF.

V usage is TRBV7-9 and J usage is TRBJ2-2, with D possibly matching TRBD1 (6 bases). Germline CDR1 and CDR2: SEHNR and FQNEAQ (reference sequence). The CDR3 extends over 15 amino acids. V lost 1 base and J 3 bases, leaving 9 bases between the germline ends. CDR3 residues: CASSLVRGYTGELFF. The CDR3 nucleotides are TGTGCCAGCAGCTTAGTCAGGGGATACACCGGGGAGCTGTTTTTT. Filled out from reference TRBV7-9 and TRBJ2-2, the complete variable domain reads DTGVSQNPRHKITKRGQNVTFRCDPISEHNRLYWYRQTLGQGPEFLTYFQNEAQLEKSRLLSDRFSAERPKGSFSTLEIQRTEQGDSAMYLCASSLVRGYTGELFFGEGSRLTVL.

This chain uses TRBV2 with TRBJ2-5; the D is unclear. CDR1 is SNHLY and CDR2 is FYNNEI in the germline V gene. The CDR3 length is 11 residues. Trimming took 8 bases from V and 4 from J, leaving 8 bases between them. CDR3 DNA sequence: TGTGCCAGCCTCTCCGTAGAGACCCAGTACTTC. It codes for CASLSVETQYF.

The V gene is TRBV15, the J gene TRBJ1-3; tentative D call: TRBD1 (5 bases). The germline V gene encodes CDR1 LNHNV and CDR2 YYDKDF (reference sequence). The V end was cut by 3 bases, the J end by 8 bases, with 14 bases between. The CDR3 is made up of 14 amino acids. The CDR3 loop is CATSSTVGGDTIYF. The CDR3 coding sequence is TGTGCCACCAGCAGTACCGTCGGAGGGGACACCATATATTTT.

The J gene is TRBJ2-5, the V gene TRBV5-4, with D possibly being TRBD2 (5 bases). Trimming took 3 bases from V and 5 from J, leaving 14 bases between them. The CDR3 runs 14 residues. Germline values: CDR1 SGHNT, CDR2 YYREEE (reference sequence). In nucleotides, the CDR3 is TGTGCCAGCAGCTCTATTGGACTCCGGGAGACCCAGTACTTC. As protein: CASSSIGLRETQYF. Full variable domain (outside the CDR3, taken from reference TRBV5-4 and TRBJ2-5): ETGVTQSPTHLIKTRGQQVTLRCSSQSGHNTVSWYQQALGQGPQFIFQYYREEENGRGNFPPRFSGLQFPNYSSELNVNALELDDSALYLCASSSIGLRETQYFGPGTRLLVL.

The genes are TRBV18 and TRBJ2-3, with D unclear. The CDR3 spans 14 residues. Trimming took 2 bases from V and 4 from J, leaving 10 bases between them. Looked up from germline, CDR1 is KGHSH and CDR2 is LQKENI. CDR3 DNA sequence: TGTGCCAGCTCACCAGGGCCGTCGGCAGATACGCAGTATTTT. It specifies CASSPGPSADTQYF.